This T cell receptor (beta chain) stems from a study of T-cell reconstitution after alpha-beta-depleted transplantation in children. Preparing the TCRbeta library involved the use of unique molecular identifiers. TCRdb re-derived calls from the PCR reads in MiXCR, one entry per CDR3 protein. The sample has some 290,000 distinct CDR3 sequences; approximately 9.6% are singletons. CDR1 and CDR2 from the germline V gene are DFQATT and SNEGSKA (reference sequence). This CDR3 has 15 amino acids. V was cut by 5 bases and J by 5 bases, with 16 bases left in between. The chain links TRBV20-1 to TRBJ1-6; D not certain. The sample was PBMCs from the stem cell graft donor, taken from the stem cell graft. This clonotype was obtained from a human donor who donated a stem cell graft to a child with SCID. CDR3 sequence (DNA): TGCAGTGCTTTAAGGCCCGGAGGTGATAATTCACCCCTCCACTTT. Its translation: CSALRPGGDNSPLHF.